The 22 T cell receptor beta chains below come from one sample, sequenced in a study of PD-L1 blockade in urothelial cancer (dated by TCRdb to 2015 to 2018). This specimen's time point label, interpreted: pretreatment peripheral blood. The library was obtained by the immunoSEQ multiplex PCR assay. TCRdb mirrors the immuneACCESS table, restricted to in-frame sequences. Some clones are absent from its copies; in checked studies, under half trace to an unresolved V gene, and the reason for the others is unknown. The sample records over 65,000 clones, around 90% of which are singletons. The leading ten clones occupy around 4.2% of the sample. Source: PBMCs, taken around atezolizumab (anti-PD-L1) treatment. The receptors derive from a man in his 70s with urothelial cancer.

The DNA for the CDR3 is TGTGCCAGCAGTTTTACAGGGGGCCGAAACACCATATATTTT. It encodes CASSFTGGRNTIYF. The chain employs TRBV28 and TRBJ1-3; 9 bases align to TRBD1. Germline CDR1 MDHEN, CDR2 SYDVKM. The trim removed 3 bases at V and 5 bases at J, leaving 2 bases unmatched. The CDR3 runs to 14 residues.

V gene TRBV7-6 combines with J gene TRBJ2-1; possible D gene TRBD2, 6 bases. The CDR3 is 13 amino acids. Deletions cut 5 bases from V and 10 bases from J, with 15 bases between. Germline CDR1 is SGHVS and CDR2 is FNYEAQ. The CDR3 sequence is CASSAVAVGEQFF. CDR3 coding DNA: TGTGCCAGCAGCGCCGTAGCGGTAGGGGAGCAGTTCTTC.

This clone was seen only a few times. The chain uses TRBV4-1 and TRBJ2-3; TRBD2 aligns across 10 bases. Germline CDR1 MGHRA, CDR2 YSYEKL. The CDR3 extends over 17 amino acids. Unmatched junction bases numbered 3, after V lost 0 bases and J lost 0 bases. In nucleotides, the CDR3 is TGCGCCAGCAGCCAAGACCCTAGCGGGGGAAGCACAGATACGCAGTATTTT. Its translation is CASSQDPSGGSTDTQYF.

The chain employs TRBV4-2 and TRBJ1-5, with D possibly TRBD1 on 6 matching bases. The V end lost 1 base, the J end lost 1 base, and 8 bases lay between the germline ends. Germline V gene lookup returns CDR1 LGHNA and CDR2 YNFKEQ. The CDR3 runs 15 residues. CDR3 loop: CASSQAQGSNQPQHF. The CDR3 DNA reads as TGTGCCAGCAGCCAAGCACAGGGCAGCAATCAGCCCCAGCATTTT.

The CDR3 coding sequence is TGTGCCAGCAGCTTAGCGCTAAGCGAGCAGTACTTC. Its translation is CASSLALSEQYF. V and J are TRBV7-6 and TRBJ2-7; no reliable D call. V was pared by 0 bases and J by 6 bases, with 6 bases between. This CDR3 has 12 amino acids. CDR1 SGHVS and CDR2 FNYEAQ come from the germline V gene.

DNA of the CDR3: TGTGCCAGCAGTTATACAGGGGGAAGAACTGAAGCTTTCTTT. It specifies CASSYTGGRTEAFF. V gene TRBV6-6 combines with J gene TRBJ1-1, with 8 bases fitting TRBD1. The CDR3 is 14 amino acids. Trimming at V came to 3 bases and at J to 5 bases, leaving 5 bases not matched to a gene. Looked up from germline, CDR1 is MNHNY and CDR2 is SVGAGI (reference sequence).

The gene calls are TRBV18 and TRBJ1-1; TRBD1 aligns across 8 bases. With V trimmed by 3 bases and J by 1 base, 4 bases remained unmatched. Germline V gene lookup returns CDR1 KGHSH and CDR2 LQKENI. The CDR3 has 15 amino acids. The CDR3: CASSPVTGANTEAFF. The DNA for the CDR3 is TGTGCCAGCTCACCCGTGACAGGGGCGAACACTGAAGCTTTCTTT.

The chain links TRBV5-1 to TRBJ2-3, with 12 bases identical to TRBD2. Germline-derived CDR1 and CDR2 are SGHRS and YFSETQ. This CDR3 has 16 residues. Losses at the gene ends were 2 bases for V and 6 bases for J; bases not matched to a gene: 7. The CDR3 region is CASSFGLAGFGDTQYF. The CDR3, as DNA: TGCGCCAGCAGCTTCGGACTAGCGGGATTTGGGGATACGCAGTATTTT. The whole variable domain, remainder taken from reference TRBV5-1 and TRBJ2-3, is KAGVTQTPRYLIKTRGQQVTLSCSPISGHRSVSWYQQTPGQGLQFLFEYFSETQRNKGNFPGRFSGRQFSNSRSEMNVSTLELGDSALYLCASSFGLAGFGDTQYFGPGTRLTVL.

This sequence joins TRBV2 and TRBJ2-3; weak D call: TRBD2 (5 bases). The V gene's germline CDR1 is SNHLY and CDR2 FYNNEI. The CDR3 runs to 14 residues. Trimming left V 3 bases short and J 3 bases short, with 10 bases between. CDR3 amino acids: CASSDGAVTDTQYF. The CDR3 DNA reads as TGTGCCAGCAGTGACGGAGCGGTAACAGATACGCAGTATTTT.

The CDR3 DNA is TGTGCCAGCTCACCAAACGGACAGAATAGCAATCAGCCCCAGCATTTT. Amino acids: CASSPNGQNSNQPQHF. The rearrangement uses TRBV18 and TRBJ1-5; weak D call: TRBD1 (6 bases). Germline-derived CDR1 and CDR2 are KGHSH and LQKENI. Trimming cost V 2 bases and J 0 bases, with 11 bases left between them. The CDR3 totals 16 residues.

V and J are TRBV29-1 and TRBJ2-2; D remains unclear. This CDR3 contains 13 residues. The germline V gene encodes CDR1 SQVTM and CDR2 ANQGSEA. V was trimmed by 3 bases and J by 4 bases, leaving 9 bases between them. The chain's CDR3 is CSVDGSLTGELFF. In DNA form, the CDR3 reads TGCAGCGTTGATGGTAGTCTCACCGGGGAGCTGTTTTTT.

The chain combines TRBV10-3 with TRBJ1-2; 8 bases line up with TRBD1. After removal of 6 bases from V and 12 bases from J, the junction contained 9 bases not matched to a gene. This CDR3 is built from 12 residues. The germline V gene encodes CDR1 ENHRY and CDR2 SYGVKD. The CDR3 loop is CAISSDRDSHTF. For the CDR3, the DNA is TGTGCCATCAGCTCGGACAGGGATTCCCACACCTTC.

J is TRBJ2-3 and V is TRBV4-1; 9 nucleotides agree with TRBD2. Germline-derived CDR1 and CDR2 are MGHRA and YSYEKL. The V gene end was trimmed by 4 bases and the J gene end by 0 bases; junction bases not matched to a gene: 8. CDR3 length: 17 residues. The CDR3 DNA is TGCGCCAGCAGCCCCCCACTAGCGGGCCTCAGCACAGATACGCAGTATTTT. This sequence encodes CASSPPLAGLSTDTQYF.

The J gene is TRBJ2-7, the V gene TRBV19; maybe TRBD1 (6 bases). The CDR3 is 14 residues long. V was cut by 11 bases and J by 6 bases, with 23 bases left in between. CDR1 and CDR2 (germline): LNHDA, SQIVND (reference sequence). CDR3 region: CASSPTHRAVEQYF. CDR3 in DNA: TGTGCCTCGTCCCCCACCCACAGGGCGGTCGAGCAGTACTTC.

This clone was seen once. The chain carries TRBV5-1 and TRBJ2-2, with TRBD2 matching over 8 bases. Trimming took 0 bases from V and 5 from J; bases not matched to a gene: 12. This CDR3 comprises 18 residues. Germline CDR1 reads SGHRS; CDR2 reads YFSETQ. The CDR3 DNA reads TGCGCCAGCAGCTTGGGTATTAATAGCGGGACTTTTACCGGGGAGCTGTTTTTT. Translating gives CASSLGINSGTFTGELFF.

The chain has TRBV6-5 and TRBJ2-7; TRBD2 agrees at 7 bases. The ends lost 2 bases at V and 2 bases at J; junction bases unmatched: 6. CDR3 size: 15 residues. Germline V gives CDR1 MNHEY, CDR2 SVGAGI. This CDR3 reads CASSYAASGTYEQYF. The CDR3 DNA sequence: TGTGCCAGCAGTTACGCGGCTAGCGGAACCTACGAGCAGTACTTC.

This sequence joins TRBV23-1 and TRBJ1-1; D possibly corresponds to TRBD1 (5 bases). TRBV23-1 carries the ORF label, with uncertain function. Between the trimmed V and J ends, which lost 7 bases and 5 bases, there was a span of 17 bases. This CDR3 region has 14 residues. CDR3: CASTLPRDGTEAFF. The CDR3 nucleotides read TGCGCCAGCACCCTTCCGCGGGACGGGACTGAAGCTTTCTTT.

The chain has TRBV19 and TRBJ2-7; tentative D call: TRBD1 (5 bases). Germline assignment: CDR1 LNHDA and CDR2 SQIVND (reference sequence). This CDR3 contains 13 residues. The V end lost 4 bases, the J end lost 4 bases, and 11 bases lay between the germline ends. The DNA of the CDR3 is TGTGCCAGTAGTAAGGTAAACAGGTACGAGCAGTACTTC. Translation gives CASSKVNRYEQYF.

J is TRBJ2-3 and V is TRBV2, with 11 bases identical to TRBD2. The J segment lost 2 bases and the V segment lost 7 bases, leaving 5 bases of the junction unmatched. The V gene's germline CDR1 is SNHLY and CDR2 FYNNEI. The CDR3 totals 15 residues. The CDR3 DNA is TGTGCCAGCACCATGACTAGCGGGAACACAGATACGCAGTATTTT. As protein: CASTMTSGNTDTQYF.

The chain links TRBV30 to TRBJ1-2, with TRBD1 as a possible D gene (5 bases). CDR3 size: 11 residues. CDR1 is GTSNPN, CDR2 SVGIG, per germline (reference sequence). V was cut by 1 base and J by 5 bases, with 5 bases left in between. CDR3 nucleotide sequence: TGTGCCTGGAGTGGGACATATGGCTACACCTTC. This translates into CAWSGTYGYTF.

The chain employs TRBV6-1 and TRBJ1-1; possibly TRBD1 for D (5 bases). The V end lost 4 bases, the J end lost 4 bases, and 16 bases lay between the germline ends. This CDR3 spans 15 amino acids. CDR1 MNHNS and CDR2 SASEGT come from the germline V gene. CDR3 sequence (DNA): TGTGCCAGCAGTGTAAATGGGGGGAGAGGCACTGAAGCTTTCTTT. Protein: CASSVNGGRGTEAFF.

The chain joins TRBV4-1 to TRBJ2-7, with TRBD2 identical over 11 bases. The CDR3 has 15 residues. The germline V gene encodes CDR1 MGHRA and CDR2 YSYEKL. Unmatched junction bases numbered 5, after V lost 4 bases and J lost 3 bases. The CDR3: CASSRQLAGVYEQYF. The CDR3 nucleotides read TGCGCCAGCAGCCGCCAACTAGCGGGAGTCTACGAGCAGTACTTC.